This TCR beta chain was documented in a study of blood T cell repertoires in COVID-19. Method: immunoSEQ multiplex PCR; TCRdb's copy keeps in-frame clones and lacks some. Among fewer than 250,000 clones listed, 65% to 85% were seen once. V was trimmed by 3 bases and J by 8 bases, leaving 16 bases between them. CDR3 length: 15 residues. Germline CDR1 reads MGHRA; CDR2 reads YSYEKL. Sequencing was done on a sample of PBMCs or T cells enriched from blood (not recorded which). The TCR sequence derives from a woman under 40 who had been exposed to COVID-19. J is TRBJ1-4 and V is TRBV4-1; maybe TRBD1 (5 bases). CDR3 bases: TGCGCCAGCAGCCAGCGGATAGGGGCAAGGGAAAAACTGTTTTTT. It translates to CASSQRIGAREKLFF.